These 5 T cell receptor beta chains came from one sample sequenced in a study of shared clonotypes between healthy human individuals. TCRdb's table, derived via immunoSEQ multiplex PCR, lists solely in-frame clones and lacks some. The profile shows 330,000 or so clones, over 65% of them singletons. Sequenced material: memory CD4+ T cells sorted from blood. Subset here: CD45RA-negative fraction. Receptors were obtained from a man aged 25 to 40 in good health.

The chain carries TRBV15 and TRBJ2-6, with D unclear. Deletions cut 1 base from V and 2 bases from J, with 6 bases between. CDR3 length: 15 amino acids. Germline values: CDR1 LNHNV, CDR2 YYDKDF (reference sequence). CDR3 coding DNA: TGTGCCACCAGCAGAGTACGGGCTGGGGCCAACGTCCTGACTTTC. Translated: CATSRVRAGANVLTF.

The gene calls are TRBV11-3 and TRBJ2-1, with D tentatively TRBD1 or TRBD2 (6 bases each). The CDR3 sequence is 16 residues long. Trimming removed 0 bases from V and 7 bases from J, with 16 bases in between. The germline gives CDR1 SGHNT, CDR2 YENEEA. The CDR3 nucleotides are TGTGCCAGCAGCTTAGACTCAGGGGAGGTGAGGAATGAGCAGTTCTTC. Translated: CASSLDSGEVRNEQFF.

This chain joins TRBV7-9 and TRBJ1-1; D is uncertain. Germline V gives CDR1 SEHNR, CDR2 FQNEAQ (reference sequence). This CDR3 has 13 amino acids. V lost 5 bases and J 2 bases, leaving 9 bases between the germline ends. CDR3 region: CASSQTPNTEAFF. The CDR3 DNA reads as TGTGCCAGCAGCCAAACACCAAACACTGAAGCTTTCTTT.

V usage is TRBV5-1 and J usage is TRBJ2-3; D might be TRBD2 (5 bases). CDR1 is SGHRS and CDR2 is YFSETQ in the germline V gene. V gave up 0 bases and J gave up 0 bases, with 8 bases separating them. The CDR3 loop spans 15 amino acids. CDR3 sequence (DNA): TGCGCCAGCAGCTTGGAACCGGGAAGCACAGATACGCAGTATTTT. It yields the protein CASSLEPGSTDTQYF.

J is TRBJ2-1 and V is TRBV6-1; the match to TRBD2 covers 11 bases. This CDR3 is 15 amino acids long. Trimming cost V 3 bases and J 8 bases; bases outside gene matches: 6. Germline V lookup: CDR1 MNHNS, CDR2 SASEGT. CDR3 in DNA: TGTGCCAGCAGTGACGTAGCGGGAGGGCCTGATGAGCAGTTCTTC. Protein: CASSDVAGGPDEQFF.